This record looks at one T cell receptor (beta chain) sequence and its context. In the original workflow: Researchers report that nucleated cell counts were estimated from reference gene primer amplification. Method: immunoSEQ multiplex PCR; TCRdb's copy keeps in-frame clones and lacks some. V and J calls and clone size are copied from that table; D and trimming were computed from the DNA. Of 250,000 to 350,000 clones in the sample, roughly 91% were seen once. These data belong to a study of blood T cell repertoires in COVID-19. The overall study: Acute and convalescent COVID-19 specimens originated in the United States, Italy and Spain.

The TCR was taken from a woman aged 50 to 60 who had been exposed to COVID-19. Material: PBMCs or T cells enriched from blood (not recorded which).

The CDR3 spells CASSPPTGGKGVNEQFF. In nucleotides, the CDR3 is TGTGCCAGCTCACCACCGACAGGGGGCAAGGGCGTCAATGAGCAGTTCTTC. V and J are TRBV18 and TRBJ2-1; TRBD1 matches at 10 bases. CDR3 length: 17 residues. J lost 6 bases, V lost 0 bases, and 8 bases had no gene match. Germline V gene data show CDR1 as KGHSH and CDR2 as LQKENI. The full variable domain, its missing parts supplied by reference TRBV18 and TRBJ2-1, is NAGVMQNPRHLVRRRGQEARLRCSPMKGHSHVYWYRQLPEEGLKFMVYLQKENIIDESGMPKERFSAEFPKEGPSILRIQQVVRGDSAAYFCASSPPTGGKGVNEQFFGPGTRLTVL.